This T cell receptor (beta chain) was sequenced for a study of T cells after yellow fever vaccination. The CDR3 spans 14 residues. Germline CDR1 SGHVS, CDR2 FQNEAQ. V was trimmed by 4 bases and J by 0 bases, leaving 8 bases between them. TCRdb re-called the 5' RACE reads with MiXCR, one entry per CDR3 protein. This table has approximately 580,000 distinct CDR3 sequences, roughly a sixth appearing once. The V and J genes are TRBV7-8 and TRBJ2-3, with D maybe TRBD1 (5 bases). The material was PBMCs, obtained 5 to 6 days after the first yellow fever vaccination. The TCR sequence derives from a man between 18 and 35 years old who received the YFV17D yellow fever vaccine. Here the CDR3 reads CASSSWTSTDTQYF. The CDR3 DNA is TGTGCCAGCAGCTCGTGGACAAGCACAGATACGCAGTATTTT.